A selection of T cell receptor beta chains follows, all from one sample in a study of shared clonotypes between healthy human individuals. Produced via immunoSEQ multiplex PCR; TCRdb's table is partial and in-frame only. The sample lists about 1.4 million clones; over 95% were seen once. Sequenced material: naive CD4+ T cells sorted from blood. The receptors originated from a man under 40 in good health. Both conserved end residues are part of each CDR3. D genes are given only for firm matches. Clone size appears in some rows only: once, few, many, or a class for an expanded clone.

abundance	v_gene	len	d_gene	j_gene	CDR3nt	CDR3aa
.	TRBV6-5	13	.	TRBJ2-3	TGTGCCAGCAGTTGGGAGTTTGAAGATACGCAGTATTTT	CASSWEFEDTQYF
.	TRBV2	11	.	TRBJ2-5	TGTGCCAGCAGCCCTGCCGGGGCCCAGTACTTC	CASSPAGAQYF
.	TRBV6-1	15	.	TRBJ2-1	TGTGCCAGCAGTGAATTTTCGGGCTTGCACAATGAGCAGTTCTTC	CASSEFSGLHNEQFF
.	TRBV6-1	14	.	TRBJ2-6	TGTGCCAGCGCGGGAAACTCTGGGGCCAACGTCCTGACTTTC	CASAGNSGANVLTF
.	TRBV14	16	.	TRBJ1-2	TGTGCCAGCAGCCAAGGAGGATGGAGTAAGGACTATGGCTACACCTTC	CASSQGGWSKDYGYTF
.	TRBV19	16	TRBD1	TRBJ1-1	TGTGCCAGTAGCCTTGGCCGGGACAGGGCTCCATCTGAAGCTTTCTTT	CASSLGRDRAPSEAFF
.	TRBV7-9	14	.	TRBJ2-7	TGTGCCAGCAGCTCCGGGACTCACGGCTACGAGCAGTACTTC	CASSSGTHGYEQYF
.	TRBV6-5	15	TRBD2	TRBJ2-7	TGTGCCAGCAGACCAGGGACTAGCAGCTCCTACGAGCAGTACTTC	CASRPGTSSSYEQYF
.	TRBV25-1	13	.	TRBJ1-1	TGTGCCAGCAGGACGCGGACAGACACTGAAGCTTTCTTT	CASRTRTDTEAFF
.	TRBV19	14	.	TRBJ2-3	TGTGCCAGTAACAGCGGAGGGAGCACAGATACGCAGTATTTT	CASNSGGSTDTQYF
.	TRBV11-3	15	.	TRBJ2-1	TGTGCCAGCAGCCCGGGGGACCCTTCCTACAATGAGCAGTTCTTC	CASSPGDPSYNEQFF
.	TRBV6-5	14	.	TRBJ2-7	TGTGCCAGCAGTTACCGGGCGGTCGACTACGAGCAGTACTTC	CASSYRAVDYEQYF
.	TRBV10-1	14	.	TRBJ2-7	TGCGCCAGCAGTGAAGCACCGAACTCCTACGAGCAGTACTTC	CASSEAPNSYEQYF
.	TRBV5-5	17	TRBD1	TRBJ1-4	TGTGCCAGCAGCCCTGGTAACAGGGGTATAGTCAATGAAAAACTGTTTTTT	CASSPGNRGIVNEKLFF
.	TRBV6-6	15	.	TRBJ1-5	TGTGCCAGCAGTCCCCACAGGGATGCCGATCAGCCCCAGCATTTT	CASSPHRDADQPQHF
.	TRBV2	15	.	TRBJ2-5	TGTGCCAGCAGTCAGGGCTTACCGGGGGTCGAGACCCAGTACTTC	CASSQGLPGVETQYF
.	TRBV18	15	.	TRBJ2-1	TGTGCCAGCTCCCTCGGGACGTCTCCTTACAATGAGCAGTTCTTC	CASSLGTSPYNEQFF
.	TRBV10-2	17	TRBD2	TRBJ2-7	TGCGCCAGCAGTCAAACTAGCGGCCCATCACAATCCTACGAGCAGTACTTC	CASSQTSGPSQSYEQYF
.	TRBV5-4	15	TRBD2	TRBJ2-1	TGTGCCAGCAGGGGTGGCAGCGGGGCCTACAATGAGCAGTTCTTC	CASRGGSGAYNEQFF
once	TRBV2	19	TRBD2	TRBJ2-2	TGTGCCAGCAGTGAAGAAGGGCTCCAGACTAGCGGGAGGGGCGGGGAGCTGTTTTTT	CASSEEGLQTSGRGGELFF
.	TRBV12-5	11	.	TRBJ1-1	TGTGCTAGTGGGAAGAACACTGAAGCTTTCTTT	CASGKNTEAFF
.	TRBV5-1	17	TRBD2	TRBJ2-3	TGCGCCAGCAGCTTGGAGGTCGGCGGGAGAAGGTTAGATACGCAGTATTTT	CASSLEVGGRRLDTQYF
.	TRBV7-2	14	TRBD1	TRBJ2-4	TGTGCCAGCAGTCGGCCGGGACAGGGGTCTATTCAGTACTTC	CASSRPGQGSIQYF
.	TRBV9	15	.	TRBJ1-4	TGTGCCAGCAGCGTAGGCCCAAGGGGGGGTGAAAAACTGTTTTTT	CASSVGPRGGEKLFF
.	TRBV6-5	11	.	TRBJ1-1	TGTGCCAGCACCTGGGGCACTGAAGCTTTCTTT	CASTWGTEAFF
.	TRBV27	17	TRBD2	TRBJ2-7	TGTGCCAGCAGTTTAGAGAACAGACCGCGGGGGAGGGACGAGCAGTACTTC	CASSLENRPRGRDEQYF
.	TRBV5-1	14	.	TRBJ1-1	TGCGCCAGCAGCGAGCGGACAGCTAACACTGAAGCTTTCTTT	CASSERTANTEAFF
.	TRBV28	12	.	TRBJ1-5	TGTGCCACTCGGGATAGCAATCAGCCCCAGCATTTT	CATRDSNQPQHF
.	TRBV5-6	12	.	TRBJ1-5	TGTGCCAGCAGCCTACAGGGTCAGCCCCAGCATTTT	CASSLQGQPQHF
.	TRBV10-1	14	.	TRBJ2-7	TGCGCCAGCAGTGAGTCGCAGGGCCCCTACGAGCAGTACTTC	CASSESQGPYEQYF
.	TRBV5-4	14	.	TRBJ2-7	TGTGCCAGCAGCTTGGTGGGTAGCGGCTACGAGCAGTACTTC	CASSLVGSGYEQYF
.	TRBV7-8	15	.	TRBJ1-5	TGTGCCAGCAGCGCAGCAGGGTATAGCAATCAGCCCCAGCATTTT	CASSAAGYSNQPQHF
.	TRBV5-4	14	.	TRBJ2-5	TGTGCCAGCAGCCCTAAGGGGGGGAAAGAGACCCAGTACTTC	CASSPKGGKETQYF
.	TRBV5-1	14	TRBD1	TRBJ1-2	TGCGCCAGCAGCCGGACAGGAGGAGACTATGGCTACACCTTC	CASSRTGGDYGYTF
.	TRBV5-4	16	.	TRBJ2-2	TGTGCCAGCAGCCGACAGCCTAACGCGAACACCGGGGAGCTGTTTTTT	CASSRQPNANTGELFF
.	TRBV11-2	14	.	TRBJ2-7	TGTGCCAGCAGCTCCAACAGGAGGCCCTACGAGCAGTACTTC	CASSSNRRPYEQYF
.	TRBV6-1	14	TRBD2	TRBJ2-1	TGTGCCAGCAGACGTACGGGAGGGGCGGTTGAGCAGTTCTTC	CASRRTGGAVEQFF
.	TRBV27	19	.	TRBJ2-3	TGTGCCAGCAGTTTCCGGCAGGGTAGACAACTTACTAGCACAGATACGCAGTATTTT	CASSFRQGRQLTSTDTQYF
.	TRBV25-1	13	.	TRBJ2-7	TGTGCCAGCAGTGTGCTGAGCTCCTACGAGCAGTACTTC	CASSVLSSYEQYF
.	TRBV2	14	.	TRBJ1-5	TGTGCCAGCAAAGCGGGGTATGGAAATCAGCCCCAGCATTTT	CASKAGYGNQPQHF
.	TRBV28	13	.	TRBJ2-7	TGTGCCAGCAGCTCCACCCCGCGGCACGAGCAGTACTTC	CASSSTPRHEQYF
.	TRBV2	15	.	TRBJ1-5	TGTGCCAGCAGGAGGAATGACTATAGCAATCAGCCCCAGCATTTT	CASRRNDYSNQPQHF
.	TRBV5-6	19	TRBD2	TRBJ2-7	TGTGCCAGCAGCCGCAAGGGGGGTAGCGGGAAACCTAATACCTACGAGCAGTACTTC	CASSRKGGSGKPNTYEQYF
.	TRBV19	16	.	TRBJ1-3	TGTGCCAGTAGCAGAACGGGAGGGAGCTCTGGAAACACCATATATTTT	CASSRTGGSSGNTIYF
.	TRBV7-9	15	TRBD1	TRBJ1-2	TGTGCCAGCAGCCCTTCGGGACAGGCGGAGTATGGCTACACCTTC	CASSPSGQAEYGYTF
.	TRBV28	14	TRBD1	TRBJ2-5	TGTGCCAGCAGTTTAGACAGGGTCCAAGAGACCCAGTACTTC	CASSLDRVQETQYF
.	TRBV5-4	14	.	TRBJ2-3	TGTGCCAGCAGCTCGACTAGTGATCCAGATACGCAGTATTTT	CASSSTSDPDTQYF
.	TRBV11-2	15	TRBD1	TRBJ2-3	TGTGCCAGCAGCTTCGACAGGGGGAGCACAGATACGCAGTATTTT	CASSFDRGSTDTQYF
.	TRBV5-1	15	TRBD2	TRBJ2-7	TGCGCCAGCAGCTTGGCCACTAGCGGGGGTTACGAGCAGTACTTC	CASSLATSGGYEQYF
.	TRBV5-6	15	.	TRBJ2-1	TGTGCCAGCAGGCCATTCGGCGCCTCCTACAATGAGCAGTTCTTC	CASRPFGASYNEQFF
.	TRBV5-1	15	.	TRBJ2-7	TGCGCCAGCAGCTCACTAAGAGGAGATCACTACGAGCAGTACTTC	CASSSLRGDHYEQYF
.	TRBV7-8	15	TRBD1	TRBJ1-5	TGTGCCAGCAGCTTAGCGGGACAGACCAATCAGCCCCAGCATTTT	CASSLAGQTNQPQHF
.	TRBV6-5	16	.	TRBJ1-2	TGTGCCAGCAGTTTCTTTCCCCCCCCGGGGGATAATGGCTACACCTTC	CASSFFPPPGDNGYTF
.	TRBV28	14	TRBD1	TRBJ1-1	TGTGCCAGCCAGAACGCCGGGACAGGGAGAGAAGCTTTCTTT	CASQNAGTGREAFF